This entry lists 8 T cell receptor beta chains sequenced from one sample in a study of early T cells in non-severe SARS-CoV-2 infection. TCRdb re-called the 5' RACE reads with MiXCR, one entry per CDR3 protein. The profile covers approximately 100,000 distinct CDR3 sequences, with around 17% appearing a single time and around 1.3% taken by the ten largest. Sample: whole blood. The receptors stem from an adult who was a healthcare worker with PCR-confirmed SARS-CoV-2 infection or an uninfected control (not recorded which).

The rearrangement joins TRBV20-1 to TRBJ2-7, with 12 bases matching TRBD2. The CDR3 covers 14 residues. Germline CDR1 and CDR2: DFQATT and SNEGSKA (reference sequence). V lost 5 bases and J lost 4; bases outside the gene matches: 6. The CDR3 DNA follows: TGCAGTGCTTGTAAGGGACTAGCGGGTTACGAGCAGTACTTC. Protein: CSACKGLAGYEQYF.

The CDR3 region is CASSLRPQGNEQFF. The CDR3 DNA follows: TGTGCCAGCAGCCTAAGACCTCAGGGCAATGAGCAGTTCTTC. The V call is TRBV7-2, the J call TRBJ2-1, with a weak D call TRBD1 (5 bases). With 5 bases removed from V and 6 bases from J, the gap between germline ends came to 14 bases. This CDR3 comprises 14 residues. Per the germline V gene, CDR1 is SGHTA and CDR2 is FQGNSA.

In this sample, this clonotype turned up a few times. The genes are TRBV11-2 and TRBJ2-1; 8 nucleotides align to TRBD1. The germline V gene encodes CDR1 SGHAT and CDR2 FQNNGV. V was pared by 0 bases and J by 4 bases, with 5 bases of the junction left unmatched. This CDR3 region has 16 residues. CDR3: CASSLDRQGIYNEQFF. CDR3 sequence (DNA): TGTGCCAGCAGCTTAGACCGACAGGGGATTTACAATGAGCAGTTCTTC.

There are many counts of this clonotype. The V gene is TRBV20-1, the J gene TRBJ1-1, with a possible D match to TRBD1 (6 bases). The V end was cut by 7 bases, the J end by 4 bases, with 19 bases between. Germline V gene data show CDR1 as DFQATT and CDR2 as SNEGSKA (reference sequence). CDR3 length: 14 amino acids. CDR3 in amino acids: CSVGGRDRVTEAFF. In nucleotides, the CDR3 is TGCAGTGTAGGGGGAAGGGATCGAGTCACTGAAGCTTTCTTT.

The sample holds many counts of this clonotype. The chain has TRBV28 and TRBJ2-1; D gene unclear. V was clipped by 5 bases and J by 9 bases, with 8 bases between them. Germline CDR1 MDHEN, CDR2 SYDVKM. This CDR3 has 11 residues. Written as DNA, the CDR3 is TGTGCCAGCAGTCTGTTGAGTGAGCAGTTCTTC. It yields the protein CASSLLSEQFF.

There are many counts of this clonotype. The chain combines TRBV6-4 with TRBJ2-3; the match to TRBD2 covers 11 bases. After removal of 2 bases from V and 6 bases from J, the junction contained 7 bases not matched to a gene. This CDR3 has 16 amino acids. Germline CDR1 is MRHNA and CDR2 is SNTAGT. CDR3: CASSDKVSGGADTQYF. In DNA form, the CDR3 reads TGTGCCAGCAGTGACAAGGTTAGCGGGGGGGCCGATACGCAGTATTTT.

This clonotype occurred a few times. This rearrangement joins TRBV5-6 to TRBJ2-3; D call uncertain. CDR3 size: 13 residues. The germline gives CDR1 SGHDT, CDR2 YYEEEE. Trimming shortened V by 4 bases and J by 2 bases, and 8 bases separated the two germline ends. The CDR3 spells CASSPSITDTQYF. CDR3 nucleotide sequence: TGTGCCAGCAGCCCTAGTATCACAGATACGCAGTATTTT.

The DNA for the CDR3 is TGCAGCGTTGAAACCGGCCGATCGACAGAGCAGTTCTTC. It specifies CSVETGRSTEQFF. The chain recombines TRBV29-1 with TRBJ2-1; no clear D gene. CDR1 is SQVTM, CDR2 ANQGSEA, per germline. CDR3 size: 13 residues. Trimming removed 2 bases at V and 10 bases at J, with 15 bases between.